This is a list of T cell receptor beta chains from one sample in a study of blood T cells in healthy people across ages. TCRdb recomputed calls from the 5' RACE reads with MiXCR, one row per CDR3 protein. The sample shows hundreds of thousands of distinct CDR3 sequences, roughly 24% of them seen only once. These same records also appear under a second study, on T cells of mothers and their children.

Specimen: blood. Receptor source: a boy younger than 18 in good health. CDR3s include the opening cysteine and the closing phenylalanine or tryptophan. A D gene is named only where the DNA matches it firmly. Expanded clones are given a class, and other clones once, few, many or no size at all.

d_gene,abundance,v_gene,j_gene,CDR3aa,CDR3nt
TRBD2,few,TRBV27,TRBJ2-5,CASSWGRGRREETQYF,TGTGCCAGCAGTTGGGGGAGGGGCCGACGCGAGGAGACCCAGTACTTC
-,-,TRBV10-3,TRBJ1-6,CAISVKGENSPLHF,TGTGCCATCAGTGTGAAAGGGGAGAATTCACCCCTCCACTTT
-,-,TRBV5-1,TRBJ2-6,CASSYGARTGANVLTF,TGCGCCAGCAGCTACGGGGCCCGGACCGGGGCCAACGTCCTGACTTTC
TRBD1,many,TRBV15,TRBJ2-7,CATSRGTGLSYEQYF,TGTGCCACCAGCAGAGGGACAGGTCTCTCCTACGAGCAGTACTTC
-,few,TRBV7-2,TRBJ2-7,CASSPPTGGGPYEQYF,TGTGCCAGCAGCCCGCCAACCGGGGGAGGCCCCTACGAGCAGTACTTC
TRBD1,-,TRBV6-1,TRBJ2-7,CASTQTGGYEQYF,TGTGCCAGCACCCAGACAGGGGGCTACGAGCAGTACTTC
-,-,TRBV18,TRBJ2-3,CASSPSATETQYF,TGTGCCAGCTCACCAAGTGCGACAGAAACGCAGTATTTT
-,once,TRBV20-1,TRBJ1-4,CSARDSPGPTGEKLFF,TGCAGTGCTAGAGATTCCCCCGGCCCCACGGGGGAAAAACTGTTTTTT
-,-,TRBV5-1,TRBJ1-1,CASSSQGHQTEAFF,TGCGCCAGCAGCTCCCAGGGGCACCAGACTGAAGCTTTCTTT
TRBD2,many,TRBV20-1,TRBJ2-5,CSAPNSGGAQETQYF,TGCAGTGCGCCGAATAGCGGGGGGGCACAAGAGACCCAGTACTTC
-,-,TRBV5-1,TRBJ2-5,CASRNEASQETQYF,TGCGCCAGCAGAAATGAGGCTTCGCAAGAGACCCAGTACTTC
TRBD1,few,TRBV12-3/TRBV12-4,TRBJ2-2,CASSLALTGDTGELFF,TGTGCCAGCAGTTTAGCCCTGACAGGGGACACCGGGGAGCTGTTTTTT
-,few,TRBV6-5,TRBJ1-1,CASSYFPRNTEAFF,TGTGCCAGCAGTTACTTTCCCAGGAACACTGAAGCTTTCTTT
-,once,TRBV6-4,TRBJ2-2,CASSDSSTGFSGELFF,TGTGCCAGCAGTGACTCAAGCACAGGGTTTAGCGGGGAGCTGTTTTTT
TRBD2,few,TRBV29-1,TRBJ2-1,CSVVGLAQDNEQFF,TGCAGCGTTGTGGGACTAGCACAAGACAATGAGCAGTTCTTC
-,-,TRBV15,TRBJ2-2,CATSIFKNTGELFF,TGTGCCACCAGCATATTCAAGAACACCGGGGAGCTGTTTTTT
-,-,TRBV4-1,TRBJ2-2,CASSPLGLPVNTGELFF,TGCGCCAGCAGCCCCCTAGGTTTACCGGTGAACACCGGGGAGCTGTTTTTT
-,-,TRBV28,TRBJ1-2,CASSFGSVGYTF,TGTGCCAGCAGTTTCGGGAGCGTAGGCTACACCTTC
TRBD1,-,TRBV5-1,TRBJ1-6,CASSWDRGDSPLHF,TGCGCCAGCAGCTGGGACAGGGGGGATTCACCCCTCCACTTT
TRBD1,-,TRBV12-5,TRBJ1-1,CASGLGTGAMNTEAFF,TGTGCTAGTGGTTTGGGGACAGGGGCAATGAACACTGAAGCTTTCTTT
-,few,TRBV12-3/TRBV12-4,TRBJ1-2,CASRQMVDGAGYTF,TGTGCCAGCAGACAGATGGTCGACGGAGCCGGCTACACCTTC
-,-,TRBV21-1,TRBJ2-2,CASSKECRGPGELFF,TGTGCCAGCAGCAAAGAATGTAGGGGGCCCGGGGAGCTGTTTTTT
TRBD1,few,TRBV6-1,TRBJ2-1,CASSEGQGAYNEQFF,TGTGCCAGCAGTGAGGGACAGGGGGCCTACAATGAGCAGTTCTTC
-,few,TRBV12-3/TRBV12-4,TRBJ1-2,CASSLDGQVRGYTF,TGTGCCAGCAGTTTAGATGGGCAGGTTAGGGGCTACACCTTC
TRBD2,-,TRBV20-1,TRBJ2-3,CSARAGGNTDTQYF,TGCAGTGCTAGAGCGGGGGGGAACACAGATACGCAGTATTTT
TRBD2,-,TRBV20-1,TRBJ2-3,CSATSSGAADTQYF,TGCAGTGCTACTTCTAGCGGGGCCGCGGATACGCAGTATTTT
-,few,TRBV6-5,TRBJ2-5,CASSSIGASQHF,TGTGCCAGCAGTTCCATCGGGGCCAGTCAGCACTTC
TRBD1,few,TRBV30,TRBJ1-3,CAWIKTGQVRDSGNTIYF,TGTGCCTGGATTAAAACCGGACAGGTTAGAGACTCTGGAAACACCATATATTTT
-,-,TRBV12-3/TRBV12-4,TRBJ1-4,CASSTARGREKLFF,TGTGCCAGCAGTACGGCGCGGGGGAGGGAAAAACTGTTTTTT
TRBD1,-,TRBV6-2/TRBV6-3,TRBJ1-2,CATDRGDSYGYTF,TGTGCCACGGACAGGGGAGATTCCTATGGCTACACCTTC
TRBD2,few,TRBV5-1,TRBJ2-5,CASSTHGGERETQYF,TGCGCCAGCAGCACCCATGGGGGGGAGAGGGAGACCCAGTACTTC
TRBD2,few,TRBV3-1,TRBJ2-5,CASSQDRERGVEETQYF,TGTGCCAGCAGCCAAGATCGGGAACGGGGGGTCGAAGAGACCCAGTACTTC
TRBD2,few,TRBV2,TRBJ2-7,CASSEEAGNEQYF,TGTGCCAGCAGTGAAGAAGCGGGGAACGAGCAGTACTTC
-,few,TRBV27,TRBJ1-2,CASSLGVARGYTF,TGTGCCAGCAGTTTAGGGGTCGCACGAGGCTACACCTTC
TRBD2,few,TRBV7-9,TRBJ2-5,CASSYERGGLETQYF,TGTGCCAGCAGCTACGAGCGGGGGGGCCTAGAGACCCAGTACTTC
-,-,TRBV6-5,TRBJ2-7,CASSYSASDTWGREQYF,TGTGCCAGCAGTTACTCAGCCTCGGATACTTGGGGGCGCGAGCAGTACTTC
-,-,TRBV12-3/TRBV12-4,TRBJ2-7,CASSLARENYEQYF,TGTGCCAGCAGTTTAGCCCGGGAGAACTACGAGCAGTACTTC
-,-,TRBV7-2,TRBJ2-3,CASGMRSGLTDTQYF,TGTGCCAGCGGCATGAGGTCCGGCCTCACAGATACGCAGTATTTT
-,few,TRBV29-1,TRBJ2-5,CSAGLGETQYF,TGCAGCGCGGGACTGGGAGAGACCCAGTACTTC
-,-,TRBV6-2/TRBV6-3,TRBJ2-7,CASIFKGGPSYEQYF,TGTGCCAGCATCTTTAAGGGGGGTCCCTCCTACGAGCAGTACTTC
-,few,TRBV3-1,TRBJ1-2,CASSQPDRNHGYTF,TGTGCCAGCAGCCAACCCGACAGGAACCATGGCTACACCTTC
-,-,TRBV28,TRBJ1-1,CASSLTIRNTEAFF,TGTGCCAGCAGTCTGACTATCCGGAACACTGAAGCTTTCTTT
-,few,TRBV12-3/TRBV12-4,TRBJ2-2,CASRVGVRTGELFF,TGTGCCAGCAGGGTGGGGGTTCGCACCGGGGAGCTGTTTTTT
TRBD1,-,TRBV7-9,TRBJ2-6,CASKIGTGLPGANVLTF,TGTGCCAGCAAAATCGGGACAGGACTCCCTGGGGCCAACGTCCTGACTTTC
TRBD2,few,TRBV2,TRBJ2-1,CASSEAPSGGVNNEQFF,TGTGCCAGCAGTGAAGCCCCTAGCGGGGGGGTAAACAATGAGCAGTTCTTC